This note documents a single TCR beta chain sequence. Its antigen remains unknown. Germline V lookup: CDR1 ENHRY, CDR2 SYGVKD. The CDR3 loop spans 13 amino acids. The V end lost 10 bases, the J end lost 2 bases, and 15 bases lay between the germline ends. The sample is drawn from a study of PD-L1 blockade in urothelial cancer. Study-wide context: Earlier, patients had received 0 to 3 chemotherapy regimens. Blood analysis took place 3 weeks (second dose) and 6 weeks after treatment start.

The repertoire was sequenced with immunoSEQ multiplex PCR; TCRdb's copy has only in-frame clones and lacks some. The sample holds around 45,000 clones, more than 70% seen once. Whole-study results and caveats: Below-median pretreatment blood TCR clonality was a predictor of better survival.

V and J are TRBV10-3 and TRBJ2-7; D is uncertain. The receptor was isolated from a man at least 80 years old with urothelial cancer. Sample: PBMCs, taken around atezolizumab (anti-PD-L1) treatment. This CDR3 reads CATSSPVTYEQYF. The CDR3, as DNA: TGTGCCACCTCAAGCCCGGTGACCTACGAGCAGTACTTC.